A single sample is the source of the 30 T cell receptor beta chains below, sequenced in a study of early T cells in non-severe SARS-CoV-2 infection. In TCRdb, the 5' RACE reads were re-called with MiXCR into one record per CDR3 protein. Of 50,000 to 70,000 distinct CDR3 sequences in the sample, around 6.5% were seen once. Sequenced here: whole blood, sampled at baseline. The receptors were gathered from an adult who was a healthcare worker with PCR-confirmed SARS-CoV-2 infection or an uninfected control (not recorded which).

The V call is TRBV19, the J call TRBJ2-1; 10 nucleotides agree with TRBD1. The CDR3 covers 20 residues. V was pared by 3 bases and J by 7 bases, with 21 bases of the junction left unmatched. The germline V gene encodes CDR1 LNHDA and CDR2 SQIVND (reference sequence). CDR3 region: CASSIDWGQGRYFSGNEQFF. The DNA for the CDR3 is TGTGCCAGTAGTATTGACTGGGGACAGGGGCGTTACTTTAGCGGTAATGAGCAGTTCTTC.

This clonotype has at least ten counts. The gene calls are TRBV28 and TRBJ2-4, with unresolved D. The CDR3 has 12 residues. Germline V lookup: CDR1 MDHEN, CDR2 SYDVKM. The germline V and J ends were trimmed by 6 bases and 4 bases, with 7 bases remaining between them. The CDR3 nucleotides are TGTGCCAGCAGGTTGGGGAAAAACATTCAGTACTTC. Its translation: CASRLGKNIQYF.

This clonotype was detected ten times or more. The V call is TRBV12-3 or TRBV12-4, the J call TRBJ2-5, with 7 bases fitting TRBD1. The CDR3 extends over 13 amino acids. The V segment lost 5 bases and the J segment 0 bases; nucleotides outside the gene matches: 0. CDR3 in DNA: TGTGCCAGCAGTACAGGGGACCAAGAGACCCAGTACTTC. It specifies CASSTGDQETQYF.

The chain combines TRBV7-7 with TRBJ2-4, with D perhaps TRBD1 (6 bases). The CDR3 is made up of 15 amino acids. Trimming removed 8 bases from V and 0 bases from J, with 14 bases in between. The germline V gene encodes CDR1 SSHAT and CDR2 FNYEAQ (reference sequence). CDR3 in DNA: TGTGCCAGCCACAGGGATCTACTAGCCAAAAACATTCAGTACTTC. Protein sequence: CASHRDLLAKNIQYF. Full variable domain (rest looked up from reference TRBV7-7 and TRBJ2-4): GAGVSQSPRYKVTKRGQDVTLRCDPISSHATLYWYQQALGQGPEFLTYFNYEAQPDKSGLPSDRFSAERPEGSISTLTIQRTEQRDSAMYRCASHRDLLAKNIQYFGAGTRLSVL.

This clonotype has just a few counts. V and J are TRBV21-1 and TRBJ2-1. TRBV21-1 constitutes a pseudogene. The CDR3 extends over 11 amino acids. The CDR3 nucleotides read TGTGCCAGCAGCTCTGGGGTCGAGCAGTTCTTC. The encoded protein is CASSSGVEQFF.

This clonotype has a handful of counts. The V and J genes are TRBV21-1 and TRBJ2-7. TRBV21-1 is classified as a pseudogene. CDR3 size: 14 residues. The CDR3, as DNA: TGTGCCAGCAGCAAGTCTGCAGAGACCTACGAGCAGTACTTC. Its translation is CASSKSAETYEQYF.

V gene TRBV28 combines with J gene TRBJ1-2; D is unresolved. Trimming took 2 bases from V and 8 from J, leaving 15 bases between them. This CDR3 spans 14 amino acids. CDR1 is MDHEN and CDR2 is SYDVKM in the germline V gene. For the CDR3, the DNA is TGTGCCAGCAGTTTAATTACCCCCCTCGGGGGCTACACCTTC. Translated, it gives CASSLITPLGGYTF.

The rearrangement joins TRBV2 to TRBJ2-4; D possibly corresponds to TRBD1 (5 bases). Trimming removed 5 bases at V and 13 bases at J, with 15 bases between. The CDR3 extends over 12 amino acids. Germline V gene lookup returns CDR1 SNHLY and CDR2 FYNNEI. The CDR3, as DNA: TGTGCCAGCAGTTTAAAACGAGACAGCCAGTACTTC. Encoded protein: CASSLKRDSQYF.

This clonotype came up a few times. The V call is TRBV28, the J call TRBJ2-4; D tentatively reads TRBD1 or TRBD2 (5 bases each). The CDR3 loop spans 17 amino acids. Germline V gene sequence: CDR1 MDHEN, CDR2 SYDVKM. V was trimmed by 6 bases and J by 3 bases, leaving 21 bases between them. CDR3 bases: TGTGCCAGCAGCCCGGGACCCCGGTCCAGGATCAAAAACATTCAGTACTTC. Translating gives CASSPGPRSRIKNIQYF.

CDR3 nucleotides: TGTGCCAGCAGCCCCCGGTTAGGCACAGATACGCAGTATTTT. This sequence encodes CASSPRLGTDTQYF. The chain recombines TRBV7-9 with TRBJ2-3, with no clear D. The CDR3 sequence is 14 residues long. Germline CDR1 is SEHNR and CDR2 is FQNEAQ (reference sequence). The germline V and J ends were trimmed by 5 bases and 1 base, with 10 bases remaining between them.

This clonotype was observed many times. J is TRBJ2-5 and V is TRBV6-2 or TRBV6-3; 7 nucleotides line up with TRBD2. V shed 6 bases, J shed 4 bases, and the junction held 8 bases outside the gene matches. CDR1 and CDR2 from the germline V gene are MNHEY and SVGEGT. CDR3 length: 14 amino acids. CDR3 amino acids: CASSDGRPGETQYF. CDR3 in DNA: TGTGCCAGCAGCGACGGGAGGCCCGGAGAGACCCAGTACTTC.

The J gene is TRBJ2-2, the V gene TRBV20-1, with D possibly TRBD2 on 6 matching bases. V was shortened by 3 bases and J by 7 bases, with 15 bases between the two germline ends. CDR1 is DFQATT and CDR2 is SNEGSKA in the germline V gene (reference sequence). The CDR3 sequence is 14 residues long. The CDR3 region is CSASSSVTVGELFF. CDR3 DNA sequence: TGCAGTGCTAGCTCTAGCGTCACTGTCGGGGAGCTGTTTTTT.

This clonotype has at least ten counts. The chain employs TRBV13 and TRBJ2-3; D not certain. Germline V gives CDR1 PRHDT, CDR2 FYEKMQ (reference sequence). V was pared by 0 bases and J by 6 bases, with 4 bases between. The CDR3 covers 12 residues. CDR3 sequence: CASSLGVDTQYF. DNA for the CDR3: TGTGCCAGCAGCTTAGGGGTGGATACGCAGTATTTT.

This clonotype was picked up a small number of times. The rearrangement uses TRBV28 and TRBJ2-5, with D possibly TRBD1 on 5 matching bases. V was clipped by 3 bases and J by 1 base, with 12 bases between them. CDR1 is MDHEN and CDR2 is SYDVKM in the germline V gene. The CDR3 totals 15 residues. CDR3 DNA: TGTGCCAGCAGTTTTGGGGCTGGCGGCCAAGAGACCCAGTACTTC. Its protein product is CASSFGAGGQETQYF.

This clonotype has ten or more counts. J is TRBJ2-3 and V is TRBV13, with TRBD1 matching 8 bases. CDR1 and CDR2 (germline): PRHDT, FYEKMQ (reference sequence). The CDR3 is made up of 14 amino acids. With 2 bases clipped from V and 5 bases from J, the junction kept 3 bases outside the gene matches. This CDR3 reads CASSLLQGGDTQYF. Here the CDR3 DNA reads TGTGCCAGCAGCTTATTACAGGGGGGAGATACGCAGTATTTT.

This clonotype appeared many times. This chain connects TRBV18 to TRBJ2-1, with 13 bases lining up with TRBD2. V gave up 3 bases and J gave up 8 bases; unmatched junction bases: 7. The germline V gene encodes CDR1 KGHSH and CDR2 LQKENI. The CDR3 runs to 16 residues. CDR3 residues: CASSPGLAGSHDEQFF. The DNA of the CDR3 is TGTGCCAGCTCACCGGGACTAGCGGGATCGCACGATGAGCAGTTCTTC.

This clonotype has a count of ten or more. This rearrangement joins TRBV19 to TRBJ2-2, with TRBD1 as a possible D gene (5 bases). Germline CDR1 LNHDA, CDR2 SQIVND (reference sequence). V was trimmed by 4 bases and J by 5 bases, leaving 11 bases between them. The CDR3 extends over 14 amino acids. CDR3 protein: CASSTTGDTGELFF. The DNA for the CDR3 is TGTGCCAGTAGTACTACAGGTGATACCGGGGAGCTGTTTTTT.

This clonotype was detected ten times or more. V is TRBV5-1 and J is TRBJ2-3, with 8 bases fitting TRBD2. This CDR3 spans 14 amino acids. The germline CDR1 and CDR2 sequences are SGHRS and YFSETQ. V lost 0 bases and J lost 5; bases outside the gene matches: 2. CDR3 loop: CASSLDREGDTQYF. The CDR3 DNA is TGCGCCAGCAGCTTGGACCGGGAGGGAGATACGCAGTATTTT.

This clonotype was seen many times. The rearrangement joins TRBV11-3 to TRBJ2-1; 10 bases map to TRBD2. J gave up 6 bases and V 5 bases, and 10 bases lay outside the gene matches. This CDR3 region has 16 residues. CDR1 and CDR2 (germline): SGHNT, YENEEA. The CDR3 DNA sequence: TGTGCCAGCAGCCGCGGAGCGGGAGGGCCTCGCAATGAGCAGTTCTTC. It yields the protein CASSRGAGGPRNEQFF.

This clonotype has ten or more counts. This chain links TRBV24-1 with TRBJ2-1; no firm D call. CDR3 length equals 13 residues. Per germline, CDR1 KGHDR and CDR2 SFDVKD. The V gene lost 3 bases and the J gene lost 4 bases, with 6 bases spanning the gap. The chain's CDR3 is CATSDLNYNEQFF. The CDR3 region has the DNA TGTGCCACCAGTGATCTTAATTACAATGAGCAGTTCTTC.

This clonotype was picked up many times. V and J are TRBV19 and TRBJ2-1, with 8 bases lining up with TRBD2. This CDR3 spans 15 amino acids. Germline V gene sequence: CDR1 LNHDA, CDR2 SQIVND (reference sequence). Unmatched junction bases numbered 6, after V lost 0 bases and J lost 8 bases. The CDR3 loop reads CASSIDREGRDEQFF. In nucleotides, the CDR3 is TGTGCCAGTAGTATAGATCGGGAGGGCCGGGATGAGCAGTTCTTC.

In this sample, this clonotype turned up a few times. J is TRBJ2-1 and V is TRBV5-5; 12 bases line up with TRBD2. CDR1 is SGHKS and CDR2 is YYEKEE in the germline V gene (reference sequence). The CDR3 consists of 15 residues. Unmatched junction bases numbered 5, after V lost 3 bases and J lost 7 bases. The DNA for the CDR3 is TGTGCCAGCAGCTCGCTAGCGGGAGGGGCAAATGAGCAGTTCTTC. It translates to CASSSLAGGANEQFF.

Details on this clonotype: A read error may explain this, as a much larger clone is one base away. V is TRBV10-3 and J is TRBJ2-7; D not resolved. The CDR3 loop spans 16 amino acids. Germline CDR1 and CDR2: ENHRY and SYGVKD. V lost 2 bases to trimming and J lost 0 bases, with 14 bases between them. For the CDR3, the DNA is TGTGCCATCAGTGAGCACGACGTGGGATTCTCCTACGAGCAGTACTTC. Residues: CAISEHDVGFSYEQYF.

V and J are TRBV5-4 and TRBJ2-1; D unclear. Germline V gene sequence: CDR1 SGHNT, CDR2 YYREEE (reference sequence). Trimming took off 0 bases at V and 6 bases at J, with 10 bases between the two ends. This CDR3 has 14 amino acids. CDR3 protein: CASSLAPTGNEQFF. In nucleotides, the CDR3 is TGTGCCAGCAGCTTGGCGCCCACCGGCAATGAGCAGTTCTTC.

Comment on this clonotype: Given a much more abundant clone one base away, this may be a read error. This sequence joins TRBV6-1 and TRBJ2-7; D remains ambiguous. The V gene's germline CDR1 is MNHNS and CDR2 SASEGT. The CDR3 is 11 residues long. V lost 5 bases and J lost 2, with 4 bases in between. This CDR3 reads CASSQPYEQYF. CDR3 coding DNA: TGTGCCAGCAGTCAACCCTACGAGCAGTACTTC.

The chain is built from TRBV5-6 and TRBJ2-7, with D maybe TRBD2 (6 bases). The germline CDR1 and CDR2 sequences are SGHDT and YYEEEE. The CDR3 totals 13 residues. The ends were cut back, 2 bases at V and 3 bases at J, with 9 bases in the middle. CDR3 residues: CASSFGTDYEQYF. In DNA form, the CDR3 reads TGTGCCAGCAGCTTCGGGACTGACTACGAGCAGTACTTC.

Only a few counts were recorded for this clonotype. The chain combines TRBV11-2 with TRBJ1-1, with D possibly TRBD1 on 6 matching bases. Trimming took off 1 base at V and 3 bases at J, with 12 bases between the two ends. CDR1 is SGHAT, CDR2 FQNNGV, per germline. This CDR3 spans 15 amino acids. CDR3 amino acids: CASSLVGGGDTEAFF. The CDR3 coding sequence is TGTGCCAGCAGCTTAGTAGGAGGGGGAGACACTGAAGCTTTCTTT.

This clonotype was seen many times. The chain couples TRBV3-1 to TRBJ1-5, with D possibly matching TRBD1 (5 bases). V lost 1 base and J 2 bases, leaving 15 bases between the germline ends. Germline values: CDR1 LGHDT, CDR2 YNNKEL (reference sequence). The CDR3 runs to 17 residues. In nucleotides, the CDR3 is TGTGCCAGCAGCCAAGGCCGGGGAGGGGCGGGCAATCAGCCCCAGCATTTT. Translated, it gives CASSQGRGGAGNQPQHF.

This clonotype was seen at least ten times. The gene calls are TRBV6-1 and TRBJ1-3, with D unclear. Germline V gives CDR1 MNHNS, CDR2 SASEGT. The CDR3 sequence is 14 residues long. Between the trimmed V and J ends, which lost 10 bases and 0 bases, there was a span of 13 bases. This chain's CDR3 is CAIRTDNSGNTIYF. The DNA for the CDR3 is TGTGCCATCAGGACGGATAACTCTGGAAACACCATATATTTT.

The rearrangement joins TRBV6-1 to TRBJ2-3; D tentatively reads TRBD1 or TRBD2 (5 bases each). CDR3 length: 15 amino acids. The germline V gene encodes CDR1 MNHNS and CDR2 SASEGT. V was trimmed by 7 bases and J by 6 bases, leaving 20 bases between them. Written as DNA, the CDR3 is TGTGCCAGCACCATACTCCGGGACGCACAGGATACGCAGTATTTT. Protein: CASTILRDAQDTQYF.